The T cell receptor beta chain under discussion was sequenced for a study of blood T cell repertoires in COVID-19. Study-level information: Samples taken during acute and convalescent COVID-19 were collected in the United States, Italy and Spain. In each case, the material was cDNA or gDNA derived from T cells, B-cell-depleted T cells, or PBMCs.

As handled by the study authors: Reference gene primer amplification gave nucleated cell count estimates. Clones were read by immunoSEQ multiplex PCR, and TCRdb kept only the in-frame ones, dropping some. Clone size and V and J calls were adopted from that table, with D and trimming inferred from the DNA. The table records just over 20,000 clones, around 87% of them present only once. The CDR3 spans 13 residues. The germline CDR1 and CDR2 sequences are SGHVS and FQNEAQ. The germline V and J ends were trimmed by 5 bases and 1 base, with 8 bases remaining between them. The sequencing input was peripheral blood. This TCR was recovered from a human donor in a cohort sampled during active COVID-19. The genes are TRBV7-8 and TRBJ1-1; D uncertain. The DNA for the CDR3 is TGTGCCAGCAGCCCCGTGGCGAACACTGAAGCTTTCTTT. The encoded protein is CASSPVANTEAFF.